This record looks at one T cell receptor beta chain sequence and its context. V was pared by 7 bases and J by 3 bases, with 12 bases between. This CDR3 has 13 amino acids. Looked up from germline, CDR1 is SNHLY and CDR2 is FYNNEI. The sample comes from a study of CD8+CD57+ T cells in acquired aplastic anemia. Patients selected for sequencing had displayed CD8+CD57+ cell expansion by flow cytometry. TCR beta VDJ and CDR3 profiling used genomic DNA as template. One entry per CDR3 protein results from TCRdb running MiXCR on the reads. This table holds 200,000 to 250,000 distinct CDR3 sequences, roughly two thirds found once.

This receptor was identified in a human donor with aplastic anemia. V is TRBV2 and J is TRBJ1-1; no clear D. The material sequenced was sorted CD4+, CD8+, or CD8+CD57+ T cells (not recorded which) from PBMCs. CDR3 bases: TGTGCCAGCAAAATCGGAGGGTACACTGAAGCTTTCTTT. This gives the protein CASKIGGYTEAFF.